This TCR beta chain appears in the sequencing data of a study of cytomegalovirus exposure and HLA in healthy donors. Here immunoSEQ multiplex PCR was the method, and the copy in TCRdb shows in-frame clones only, minus some. This sample has some 240,000 clones; approximately 86% occur once, and the top ten carry around 1.2%. The CDR3 sequence is 14 residues long. With 1 base removed from V and 5 bases from J, the gap between germline ends came to 11 bases. CDR1 and CDR2 (germline): SNHLY, FYNNEI. General study findings and limits: Overall, around 160 TCR beta chains were annotated as cytomegalovirus-associated. Cytomegalovirus status was reportedly diagnosed by the classifier with high sensitivity and specificity. For most TCR sequences rarity was the rule, although some public TCRs occurred in many donors. First-cohort TCR clusters were later found to tend to co-occur in the approximately 110 validation repertoires.

This clone was counted once. The antigen remains unidentified. The receptor was isolated from a woman in her 30s in good health and CMV-seropositive. This chain links TRBV2 with TRBJ1-2; no clear D. Sequenced material: PBMCs. The DNA for the CDR3 is TGTGCCAGCAGTGAAGACCAGGTGGTTTATGGCTACACCTTC. Translation: CASSEDQVVYGYTF.